This entry describes one TCR beta chain. Its antigen is as yet unknown. The PCR used 60 Vbeta and 13 Jbeta primers. TCRdb's copy holds only in-frame clones and misses some; the assay was immunoSEQ multiplex PCR. The sample's table shows 180,000 or so clones. This sample was taken from a study of cytomegalovirus exposure and HLA in healthy donors. The study's findings and limits: It was in a later analysis that TCR association rates were seen to vary by HLA locus, highest for DRB1 and lowest for HLA-C. Presence/absence analyses supposed approximately even sequencing depth among donors. The dataset shows that most TCR sequences were rare, while some public TCRs occurred in many donors. Associated with cytomegalovirus, according to the listing, were approximately 160 TCR beta chains.

The CDR3 is 15 amino acids. Trimming cost V 0 bases and J 8 bases; bases outside gene matches: 6. Per the germline V gene, CDR1 is LGHNA and CDR2 is YNFKEQ. The chain is built from TRBV4-2 and TRBJ2-2; 7 bases agree with TRBD2. This clonotype originated in a boy aged 5-17 years in good health and CMV-seronegative. Source material: PBMCs. The CDR3 region has the DNA TGTGCCAGCAGCCAAGAATCCGGGGGGTTGGGGGAGCTGTTTTTT. Encoded protein: CASSQESGGLGELFF.